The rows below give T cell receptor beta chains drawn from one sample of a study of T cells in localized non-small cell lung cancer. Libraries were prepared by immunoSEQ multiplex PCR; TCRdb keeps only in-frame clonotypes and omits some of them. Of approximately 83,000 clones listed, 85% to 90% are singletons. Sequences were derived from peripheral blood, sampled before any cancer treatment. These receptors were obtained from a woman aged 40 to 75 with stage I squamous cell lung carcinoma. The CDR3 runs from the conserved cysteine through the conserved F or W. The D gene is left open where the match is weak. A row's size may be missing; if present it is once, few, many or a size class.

CDR3 protein: CASSPGTGRSYEQYF
CDR3 DNA: TGTGCCAGCAGCCCGGGGACAGGGAGGTCCTACGAGCAGTACTTC
V gene: TRBV28
J gene: TRBJ2-7
D gene: TRBD1
clone size: -

CDR3 protein: CASSRDRGGNQPQHF
CDR3 DNA: TGTGCCAGCAGCCGCGACAGGGGGGGGAATCAGCCCCAGCATTTT
V gene: TRBV7-9
J gene: TRBJ1-5
D gene: TRBD1
clone size: -

CDR3 protein: CASSRTSGGSDTQYF
CDR3 DNA: TGTGCCAGCAGCCGGACTAGCGGGGGATCAGATACGCAGTATTTT
V gene: TRBV5-5
J gene: TRBJ2-3
D gene: TRBD2
clone size: -

CDR3 protein: CASRWDSPMNTEAFF
CDR3 DNA: TGTGCCAGCAGGTGGGACTCTCCAATGAACACTGAAGCTTTCTTT
V gene: TRBV5-5
J gene: TRBJ1-1
D gene: -
clone size: -

CDR3 protein: CASSAGLAGGNSYNEQFF
CDR3 DNA: TGTGCCAGCAGCGCGGGACTAGCGGGGGGGAACTCCTACAATGAGCAGTTCTTC
V gene: TRBV5-4
J gene: TRBJ2-1
D gene: TRBD2
clone size: -

CDR3 protein: CASSSPFGSGGLNEQFF
CDR3 DNA: TGTGCCAGTAGTTCCCCCTTCGGTAGCGGGGGATTGAATGAGCAGTTCTTC
V gene: TRBV19
J gene: TRBJ2-1
D gene: TRBD2
clone size: -

CDR3 protein: CAISPDRASGYTF
CDR3 DNA: TGTGCCATCAGCCCCGACAGGGCTTCTGGCTACACCTTC
V gene: TRBV10-3
J gene: TRBJ1-2
D gene: TRBD1
clone size: -

CDR3 protein: CASSSRDRAFLGTGELFF
CDR3 DNA: TGTGCCAGCAGCTCCCGGGACAGGGCTTTTTTGGGCACCGGGGAGCTGTTTTTT
V gene: TRBV7-2
J gene: TRBJ2-2
D gene: TRBD1
clone size: -

CDR3 protein: CASSFTGTSGGAPDTQYF
CDR3 DNA: TGTGCCAGCAGCTTCACCGGGACTAGCGGGGGGGCCCCAGATACGCAGTATTTT
V gene: TRBV7-3
J gene: TRBJ2-3
D gene: TRBD2
clone size: -

CDR3 protein: CASSPATNHGYTF
CDR3 DNA: TGTGCCAGCAGCCCGGCTACCAATCATGGCTACACCTTC
V gene: TRBV7-6
J gene: TRBJ1-2
D gene: -
clone size: -

CDR3 protein: CASTHTGANQPQHF
CDR3 DNA: TGTGCCAGTACCCATACAGGGGCCAATCAGCCCCAGCATTTT
V gene: TRBV19
J gene: TRBJ1-5
D gene: TRBD1
clone size: -

CDR3 protein: CASSEVSGLAGGLGELFF
CDR3 DNA: TGCGCCAGCAGTGAGGTCTCAGGACTAGCGGGGGGCCTAGGGGAGCTGTTTTTT
V gene: TRBV10-2
J gene: TRBJ2-2
D gene: TRBD2
clone size: -

CDR3 protein: CASSQSVSVTASYNSPLHF
CDR3 DNA: TGCGCCAGCAGTCAATCAGTTTCTGTGACAGCCTCCTATAATTCACCCCTCCACTTT
V gene: TRBV23-1
J gene: TRBJ1-6
D gene: -
clone size: -

CDR3 protein: CASIYTGANVLTF
CDR3 DNA: TGTGCCAGCATCTATACTGGGGCCAACGTCCTGACTTTC
V gene: TRBV7-9
J gene: TRBJ2-6
D gene: -
clone size: -

CDR3 protein: CASSPEGGSGSNGYTF
CDR3 DNA: TGTGCCAGCAGCCCCGAGGGGGGGTCGGGGAGTAATGGCTACACCTTC
V gene: TRBV4-2
J gene: TRBJ1-2
D gene: -
clone size: once

CDR3 protein: CASSLGWLNMNTEAFF
CDR3 DNA: TGCGCCAGCAGCTTGGGGTGGCTAAATATGAACACTGAAGCTTTCTTT
V gene: TRBV5-1
J gene: TRBJ1-1
D gene: -
clone size: -

CDR3 protein: CASSPRQGINEKLFF
CDR3 DNA: TGTGCCAGCAGCCCACGACAGGGGATTAATGAAAAACTGTTTTTT
V gene: TRBV9
J gene: TRBJ1-4
D gene: TRBD1
clone size: once

CDR3 protein: CASSRRDRGGGYTF
CDR3 DNA: TGTGCCAGCAGCCGCCGGGACAGGGGTGGAGGCTACACCTTC
V gene: TRBV5-6
J gene: TRBJ1-2
D gene: TRBD1
clone size: -

CDR3 protein: CASSLRLAGGPRLAQF
CDR3 DNA: TGTGCCAGCAGCTTGCGACTAGCGGGGGGGCCCCGGCTAGCGCAATTT
V gene: TRBV5-8
J gene: TRBJ2-3
D gene: TRBD2
clone size: once

CDR3 protein: CASSPPGVGTYEQYF
CDR3 DNA: TGTGCCAGCAGCCCCCCCGGGGTGGGGACTTACGAGCAGTACTTC
V gene: TRBV7-9
J gene: TRBJ2-7
D gene: -
clone size: -

CDR3 protein: CASSLNTDTQYF
CDR3 DNA: TGTGCCAGCAGCTTGAACACAGATACGCAGTATTTT
V gene: TRBV5-4
J gene: TRBJ2-3
D gene: -
clone size: -

CDR3 protein: CASSSVGQGVAYEQYF
CDR3 DNA: TGTGCCAGCAGTTCCGTGGGACAGGGGGTAGCCTACGAGCAGTACTTC
V gene: TRBV27
J gene: TRBJ2-7
D gene: TRBD1
clone size: -

CDR3 protein: CASSLNTEAFF
CDR3 DNA: TGTGCCAGCAGCTTGAACACTGAAGCTTTCTTT
V gene: TRBV5-8
J gene: TRBJ1-1
D gene: -
clone size: -

CDR3 protein: CASSVEGSGQFIQYF
CDR3 DNA: TGTGCCAGCAGCGTAGAGGGGTCGGGACAGTTCATTCAGTACTTC
V gene: TRBV9
J gene: TRBJ2-4
D gene: TRBD1
clone size: once

CDR3 protein: CASSLQERGPYNEQFF
CDR3 DNA: TGCGCCAGCAGCTTGCAGGAGCGGGGGCCCTACAATGAGCAGTTCTTC
V gene: TRBV5-1
J gene: TRBJ2-1
D gene: TRBD2
clone size: -

CDR3 protein: CASSLDGLAGGRTDTQYF
CDR3 DNA: TGTGCCAGCAGCTTAGACGGACTAGCGGGGGGCCGGACAGATACGCAGTATTTT
V gene: TRBV7-9
J gene: TRBJ2-3
D gene: TRBD2
clone size: -

CDR3 protein: CAWRDTYNYGYTF
CDR3 DNA: TGTGCCTGGAGGGACACTTATAACTATGGCTACACCTTC
V gene: TRBV30
J gene: TRBJ1-2
D gene: -
clone size: -

CDR3 protein: CASILDRMNTEAFF
CDR3 DNA: TGTGCCAGCATTCTCGACAGAATGAACACTGAAGCTTTCTTT
V gene: TRBV6-1
J gene: TRBJ1-1
D gene: -
clone size: -

CDR3 protein: CASSQEGQMNTEAFF
CDR3 DNA: TGCGCCAGCAGCCAAGAGGGACAGATGAACACTGAAGCTTTCTTT
V gene: TRBV4-1
J gene: TRBJ1-1
D gene: TRBD1
clone size: -

CDR3 protein: CASSLLAAQEAFF
CDR3 DNA: TGTGCCAGCAGCTTACTGGCAGCCCAGGAAGCTTTCTTT
V gene: TRBV7-3
J gene: TRBJ1-1
D gene: -
clone size: once

CDR3 protein: CASSLVGGGYTF
CDR3 DNA: TGTGCCAGCAGCTTAGTAGGGGGCGGCTACACCTTC
V gene: TRBV7-8
J gene: TRBJ1-2
D gene: TRBD1
clone size: -

CDR3 protein: CASSLSQGAGGYTF
CDR3 DNA: TGTGCCAGCAGCTTAAGTCAGGGGGCCGGCGGCTACACCTTC
V gene: TRBV7-3
J gene: TRBJ1-2
D gene: TRBD1
clone size: -

CDR3 protein: CASSPADRTDTEAFF
CDR3 DNA: TGTGCCAGCAGTCCAGCCGACAGGACCGACACTGAAGCTTTCTTT
V gene: TRBV27
J gene: TRBJ1-1
D gene: -
clone size: -

CDR3 protein: CASSHGQGRQMNTEAFF
CDR3 DNA: TGCGCCAGCAGCCACGGACAGGGTAGGCAAATGAACACTGAAGCTTTCTTT
V gene: TRBV4-1
J gene: TRBJ1-1
D gene: TRBD1
clone size: -

CDR3 protein: CASSSGGAVGYGYTF
CDR3 DNA: TGTGCCAGCAGCTCCGGAGGGGCGGTTGGCTATGGCTACACCTTC
V gene: TRBV7-9
J gene: TRBJ1-2
D gene: -
clone size: once

CDR3 protein: CASSFLQGGNQETQYF
CDR3 DNA: TGCGCCAGCAGCTTCCTCCAGGGAGGGAATCAAGAGACCCAGTACTTC
V gene: TRBV5-1
J gene: TRBJ2-5
D gene: TRBD2
clone size: -

CDR3 protein: CASSLGSGNTEAFF
CDR3 DNA: TGCGCCAGCAGCTTGGGTTCGGGGAACACTGAAGCTTTCTTT
V gene: TRBV5-1
J gene: TRBJ1-1
D gene: -
clone size: -

CDR3 protein: CASSLSGGGGYTF
CDR3 DNA: TGTGCCAGCAGCTTGTCAGGGGGAGGTGGCTACACCTTC
V gene: TRBV5-4
J gene: TRBJ1-2
D gene: TRBD1
clone size: -

CDR3 protein: CASSQEVGTYYGYTF
CDR3 DNA: TGTGCCAGCAGCCAAGAAGTCGGTACTTATTATGGCTACACCTTC
V gene: TRBV4-2
J gene: TRBJ1-2
D gene: -
clone size: -

CDR3 protein: CASSFLGVGEKLFF
CDR3 DNA: TGTGCCAGCAGCTTCCTCGGTGTGGGAGAAAAACTGTTTTTT
V gene: TRBV7-2
J gene: TRBJ1-4
D gene: -
clone size: -

CDR3 protein: CASSQWSRANQYF
CDR3 DNA: TGTGCCAGCAGCCAGTGGAGTAGGGCAAACCAGTACTTC
V gene: TRBV7-2
J gene: TRBJ2-5
D gene: -
clone size: -

CDR3 protein: CASTSWGTGGYEQYF
CDR3 DNA: TGTGCCAGTACCTCATGGGGGACAGGAGGATACGAGCAGTACTTC
V gene: TRBV19
J gene: TRBJ2-7
D gene: TRBD1
clone size: -

CDR3 protein: CASSLVDRSYGYTF
CDR3 DNA: TGTGCCAGCAGCTTGGTGGACAGAAGCTATGGCTACACCTTC
V gene: TRBV5-4
J gene: TRBJ1-2
D gene: -
clone size: -

CDR3 protein: CATSRVGQGSYEQYF
CDR3 DNA: TGTGCCACCAGCAGAGTTGGACAGGGCTCCTACGAGCAGTACTTC
V gene: TRBV15
J gene: TRBJ2-7
D gene: TRBD1
clone size: -

CDR3 protein: CASSPTQGMNTEAFF
CDR3 DNA: TGCGCCAGCAGCCCTACACAGGGTATGAACACTGAAGCTTTCTTT
V gene: TRBV5-1
J gene: TRBJ1-1
D gene: -
clone size: -

CDR3 protein: CASSQRQGSTGELFF
CDR3 DNA: TGTGCCAGCAGCCAGCGACAGGGGAGCACCGGGGAGCTGTTTTTT
V gene: TRBV11-2
J gene: TRBJ2-2
D gene: TRBD1
clone size: -

CDR3 protein: CASSLYRGAQPQHF
CDR3 DNA: TGTGCCAGCAGCTTATACAGGGGTGCTCAGCCCCAGCATTTT
V gene: TRBV7-2
J gene: TRBJ1-5
D gene: TRBD1
clone size: -

CDR3 protein: CSASPGETQYF
CDR3 DNA: TGCAGTGCTAGTCCCGGGGAGACCCAGTACTTC
V gene: TRBV20-1
J gene: TRBJ2-5
D gene: -
clone size: few

CDR3 protein: CASSYSSQGKSPLHF
CDR3 DNA: TGTGCCAGCAGTTACTCGTCACAGGGAAAATCACCCCTCCACTTT
V gene: TRBV6-5
J gene: TRBJ1-6
D gene: -
clone size: -

CDR3 protein: CASSPAGRNSPLHF
CDR3 DNA: TGTGCCAGCAGCCCCGCGGGGCGGAATTCACCCCTCCACTTT
V gene: TRBV27
J gene: TRBJ1-6
D gene: -
clone size: -

CDR3 protein: CASSDDPGQGVGGYTF
CDR3 DNA: TGTGCCAGCAGTGACGACCCGGGACAGGGAGTCGGTGGCTACACCTTC
V gene: TRBV6-4
J gene: TRBJ1-2
D gene: TRBD1
clone size: -

CDR3 protein: CASSSISGEGRPEAFF
CDR3 DNA: TGCGCCAGCAGCTCTATTTCAGGGGAAGGGCGGCCTGAAGCTTTCTTT
V gene: TRBV5-1
J gene: TRBJ1-1
D gene: -
clone size: -

CDR3 protein: CASSESRGNEKLFF
CDR3 DNA: TGTGCCAGCAGTGAATCTAGGGGAAATGAAAAACTGTTTTTT
V gene: TRBV6-1
J gene: TRBJ1-4
D gene: -
clone size: -

CDR3 protein: CASSQDRDGNQPQHF
CDR3 DNA: TGCGCCAGCAGCCAGGACAGGGACGGCAATCAGCCCCAGCATTTT
V gene: TRBV4-1
J gene: TRBJ1-5
D gene: TRBD1
clone size: -

CDR3 protein: CASSGLDRSGEAFF
CDR3 DNA: TGTGCCAGCAGTGGATTGGACAGGTCGGGTGAAGCTTTCTTT
V gene: TRBV6-5
J gene: TRBJ1-1
D gene: TRBD1
clone size: -